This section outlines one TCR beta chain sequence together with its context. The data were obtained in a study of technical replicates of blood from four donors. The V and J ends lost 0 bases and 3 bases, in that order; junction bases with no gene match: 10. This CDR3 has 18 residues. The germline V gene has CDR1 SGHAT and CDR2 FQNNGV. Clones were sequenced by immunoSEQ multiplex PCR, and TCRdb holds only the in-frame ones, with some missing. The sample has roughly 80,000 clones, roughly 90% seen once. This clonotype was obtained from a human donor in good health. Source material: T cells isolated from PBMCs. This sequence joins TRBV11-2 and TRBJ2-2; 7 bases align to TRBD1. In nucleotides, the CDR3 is TGTGCCAGCAGCTTAGAGCCGGGACAGATAAGTTACACCGGGGAGCTGTTTTTT. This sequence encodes CASSLEPGQISYTGELFF.